These 14 T cell receptor beta chains share one sample of origin, sequenced in a study of shared clonotypes between healthy human individuals. Profiled with immunoSEQ multiplex PCR; TCRdb holds only in-frame clones, not every one. This table has over a million clones, roughly 96% appearing once. Sequencing used naive CD4+ T cells sorted from blood. Subset denoted: CD45RA+ positively selected. The receptors originated from a young man in good health.

The chain links TRBV5-5 to TRBJ2-1, with no clear D. Germline V gene data show CDR1 as SGHKS and CDR2 as YYEKEE (reference sequence). The CDR3 has 15 residues. Trimming removed 0 bases at V and 7 bases at J, with 14 bases between. DNA of the CDR3: TGTGCCAGCAGCTTGGAGCTCATACGAATTAATGAGCAGTTCTTC. This translates into CASSLELIRINEQFF.

The chain combines TRBV30 with TRBJ2-7; D remains ambiguous. Germline V gene data show CDR1 as GTSNPN and CDR2 as SVGIG (reference sequence). The V end lost 0 bases, the J end lost 7 bases, and 19 bases lay between the germline ends. This CDR3 has 15 residues. DNA for the CDR3: TGTGCCTGGAGTGTACTATTAGGACCCTCGAATGAGCAGTACTTC. Translated: CAWSVLLGPSNEQYF.

The chain links TRBV5-4 to TRBJ2-1; TRBD2 is a possible D gene (6 bases). The V and J ends lost 7 bases and 2 bases respectively, with 13 bases between them. The CDR3 consists of 14 residues. Per germline, CDR1 SGHNT and CDR2 YYREEE (reference sequence). This chain's CDR3 is CASGPGATYNEQFF. The CDR3 DNA reads TGTGCCAGCGGACCGGGAGCGACCTACAATGAGCAGTTCTTC.

The chain is built from TRBV18 and TRBJ2-4; TRBD2 matches 12 bases. The CDR3 extends over 16 amino acids. From germline, CDR1 is KGHSH and CDR2 LQKENI. V gave up 3 bases and J gave up 6 bases; unmatched junction bases: 6. In DNA form, the CDR3 reads TGTGCCAGCTCACCTTCCGGGACTAGCGGGCTAAACATTCAGTACTTC. This encodes CASSPSGTSGLNIQYF.

The chain is built from TRBV2 and TRBJ2-2, with D perhaps TRBD1 (5 bases). Germline V gene lookup returns CDR1 SNHLY and CDR2 FYNNEI. Trimming cost V 0 bases and J 7 bases, with 12 bases left between them. There are 15 residues in the CDR3. CDR3 nucleotides: TGTGCCAGCAGTGAAGCCCCCAGGGAATTCGGGGAGCTGTTTTTT. Translating gives CASSEAPREFGELFF.

This clone occurred once. The chain carries TRBV13 and TRBJ2-5, with a weak D call TRBD2 (5 bases). V was shortened by 4 bases and J by 1 base, with 13 bases between the two germline ends. The CDR3 has 15 amino acids. Germline V lookup: CDR1 PRHDT, CDR2 FYEKMQ (reference sequence). CDR3 DNA sequence: TGTGCCAGCAGCTCCCCTTGGGAGTCCCAAGAGACCCAGTACTTC. Protein: CASSSPWESQETQYF.

This CDR3 is CASSPPGPGNTIYF. The CDR3 DNA reads TGTGCCAGCAGCCCACCGGGTCCTGGAAACACCATATATTTT. This chain joins TRBV5-4 and TRBJ1-3; no reliable D call. This CDR3 has 14 residues. The V end lost 4 bases, the J end lost 2 bases, and 10 bases lay between the germline ends. Germline CDR1 reads SGHNT; CDR2 reads YYREEE (reference sequence).

The chain links TRBV28 to TRBJ1-1, with 8 bases fitting TRBD1. The trim removed 6 bases at V and 0 bases at J, leaving 9 bases unmatched. Germline V CDR1 and CDR2: MDHEN, SYDVKM. The CDR3 has 16 amino acids. The CDR3 is CASRRGTGRMNTEAFF. In DNA, the CDR3 is TGTGCCAGCAGGCGGGGGACAGGCCGTATGAACACTGAAGCTTTCTTT.

This chain uses TRBV2 with TRBJ2-2; TRBD2 agrees at 11 bases. The CDR3 extends over 13 amino acids. V shed 7 bases and J 6 bases; nucleotides not matched to a gene: 1. The germline V gene encodes CDR1 SNHLY and CDR2 FYNNEI. CDR3 bases: TGTGCCAGCAAACTAGCGGGAGCCGGGGAGCTGTTTTTT. Translated: CASKLAGAGELFF.

V and J are TRBV7-9 and TRBJ2-3; D ambiguous. CDR3 length: 11 amino acids. V dropped 4 bases and J dropped 4 bases, with 3 bases sitting between them. Germline CDR1 reads SEHNR; CDR2 reads FQNEAQ (reference sequence). The CDR3 loop reads CASSSADTQYF. The CDR3, as DNA: TGTGCCAGCAGCTCGGCAGATACGCAGTATTTT.

The chain combines TRBV6-1 with TRBJ2-1, with 10 bases fitting TRBD2. Germline values: CDR1 MNHNS, CDR2 SASEGT. The ends lost 6 bases at V and 4 bases at J; junction bases unmatched: 6. This CDR3 contains 15 residues. The CDR3 DNA is TGTGCCAGCAGAGGAACTAGCGGGAATTACAATGAGCAGTTCTTC. This gives the protein CASRGTSGNYNEQFF.

This sequence joins TRBV15 and TRBJ2-6; perhaps D is TRBD1 or TRBD2 (5 bases each). Germline V gives CDR1 LNHNV, CDR2 YYDKDF (reference sequence). CDR3 length equals 20 residues. Trimming shortened V by 3 bases and J by 4 bases, and 25 bases separated the two germline ends. The CDR3 is CATSSVPGRIPHGGANVLTF. Written as DNA, the CDR3 is TGTGCCACCAGCAGCGTCCCGGGACGCATTCCCCACGGCGGGGCCAACGTCCTGACTTTC.

The V call is TRBV18, the J call TRBJ1-1; TRBD1 matches at 7 bases. Losses at the gene ends were 6 bases for V and 5 bases for J; bases not matched to a gene: 6. CDR3 size: 13 residues. Germline V CDR1 and CDR2: KGHSH, LQKENI. The CDR3 DNA sequence: TGTGCCAGCTCTCGCAAGGACAGGACTGAAGCTTTCTTT. It translates to CASSRKDRTEAFF.

This rearrangement joins TRBV29-1 to TRBJ2-1; 7 nucleotides agree with TRBD2. V shed 8 bases, J shed 2 bases, and the junction held 12 bases outside the gene matches. The CDR3 contains 15 residues. From germline, CDR1 is SQVTM and CDR2 ANQGSEA. The CDR3 DNA follows: TGCAGCTTGTCAGGAGGGGAGGGTACCTACAATGAGCAGTTCTTC. Amino acids: CSLSGGEGTYNEQFF.